The clone carrying this T cell receptor beta chain appeared a few times. The target antigen is unknown. Amplification targeted the TCR beta CDR3 regions, with RNA transcripts as the source material. A first-round RT-PCR used HTBI primers, followed by a second-round multiplex PCR. TCRdb re-derived calls from the multiplex PCR reads in MiXCR, one entry per CDR3 protein. The sample yields around 1,200,000 distinct CDR3 sequences, about two fifths seen once. The sample belongs to a study of Graves' ophthalmopathy and Graves' hyperthyroidism. Study-level points and caveats: With a specificity of roughly 72% and a sensitivity of more than 65%, the model predicted ophthalmopathy progression. A roughly 80% specificity and approximately 88% sensitivity were achieved by a 13-signature model that separated ophthalmopathy from stable hyperthyroidism.

The authors enrolled newly diagnosed hyperthyroidism patients aged 18 to 65 with under 2 months' duration. Enrollment excluded any patients with other autoimmune diseases, uncontrolled infections, pregnancy or lactation. CDR1 and CDR2 (germline): ENHRY, SYGVKD. The CDR3 has 13 amino acids. Trimming cost V 7 bases and J 1 base, with 8 bases left between them. This chain connects TRBV10-3 to TRBJ1-3; D unclear. The TCR comes from an adult man with Graves' hyperthyroidism. Sequencing was performed on peripheral blood or thyroid tissue (not recorded which). CDR3 region: CAINAESGNTIYF. The CDR3 nucleotides are TGTGCCATCAACGCAGAATCTGGAAACACCATATATTTT.